Listed below are T cell receptor beta chains from one sample, sequenced in a study of blood T cells in healthy people across ages. TCRdb recomputed calls from the 5' RACE reads with MiXCR, one row per CDR3 protein. The table shows 1.5 million to 2 million distinct CDR3 sequences, with 40% to 55% occurring only once. The sample consisted of blood. The receptors derive from a woman in her thirties or forties in good health. Both conserved end residues are part of each CDR3. A D gene is named only where the DNA matches it firmly. The size field is filled for only some rows; it gives once, few, many or a size class.

NA,TRBV29-1,TRBJ2-7,few,TGCAGCGCCTTCGGACACTCCTACGAGCAGTACTTC,CSAFGHSYEQYF
NA,TRBV7-2,TRBJ2-4,few,TGTGCCAGCAGCTTAGTGGGAAATAAAAACATTCAGTACTTC,CASSLVGNKNIQYF
NA,TRBV7-9,TRBJ2-6,NA,TGTGCCGGGGACTCAAGCTCTGGGGCCACCGTCCTGACTTTC,CAGDSSSGATVLTF
NA,TRBV12-3/TRBV12-4,TRBJ2-5,NA,TGTGCCAGCAGTTTAAACTGGCCGGGGGAAGAGACCCAGTACTTC,CASSLNWPGEETQYF
NA,TRBV28,TRBJ1-6,NA,TGTGCCAGCAGTCCAAGGGCAGGAGCGCATTCACCCCTCCACTTT,CASSPRAGAHSPLHF
NA,TRBV4-1,TRBJ1-1,NA,TGCGCCAGCAGCCATGACGGGTTGAACACTGAAGCTTTCTTT,CASSHDGLNTEAFF
NA,TRBV20-1,TRBJ2-1,NA,TGCAGTGCCTCCCTATCACAGGGTAGACGGGAGCAGTTCTTC,CSASLSQGRREQFF
NA,TRBV20-1,TRBJ2-1,few,TGCAGTGCCCCCCTAGGGTTCGGGGCCTACAATGAGCAGTTCTTC,CSAPLGFGAYNEQFF
NA,TRBV6-5,TRBJ1-1,NA,TGTGCCAGCAGTTACTCATGGAGAGACACTGAAGCTTTCTTT,CASSYSWRDTEAFF
NA,TRBV4-1,TRBJ2-7,few,TGCGCCAGCAGCGAATTCCCGGTGGGGGGCCTCCCCTACGAGCAGTACTTC,CASSEFPVGGLPYEQYF
TRBD2,TRBV4-1,TRBJ2-5,NA,TGCGCCAGCAGCCTAGAAGAGAGCGGGGGATACGAGACCCAGTACTTC,CASSLEESGGYETQYF
NA,TRBV10-3,TRBJ1-1,few,TGTGCCATCAGTCAGGGGAGGGCTGAAGCTTTCTTT,CAISQGRAEAFF
NA,TRBV28,TRBJ2-7,few,TGTGCCAGCAGTAAACCGACAGAACCTTACGAGCAGTACTTC,CASSKPTEPYEQYF
TRBD2,TRBV5-1,TRBJ2-7,NA,TGCGCCAGCAGCTTGGAACTAGCGGGGGGAGACGAGCAGTACTTC,CASSLELAGGDEQYF
NA,TRBV4-3,TRBJ2-5,NA,TGCGCCAGCAGCCAAGATGCGGGGTTAGGCGACGGGGTGGAGCAGTACTTC,CASSQDAGLGDGVEQYF
NA,TRBV2,TRBJ2-1,NA,TGTGCCAGCAGGTTGACACTGGGTGAGCAGTTCTTC,CASRLTLGEQFF
NA,TRBV7-8,TRBJ2-7,NA,TGTGCCAGCAGCTTAGGCGGGGACGGTAGCTCCTACGAGCAGTACTTC,CASSLGGDGSSYEQYF